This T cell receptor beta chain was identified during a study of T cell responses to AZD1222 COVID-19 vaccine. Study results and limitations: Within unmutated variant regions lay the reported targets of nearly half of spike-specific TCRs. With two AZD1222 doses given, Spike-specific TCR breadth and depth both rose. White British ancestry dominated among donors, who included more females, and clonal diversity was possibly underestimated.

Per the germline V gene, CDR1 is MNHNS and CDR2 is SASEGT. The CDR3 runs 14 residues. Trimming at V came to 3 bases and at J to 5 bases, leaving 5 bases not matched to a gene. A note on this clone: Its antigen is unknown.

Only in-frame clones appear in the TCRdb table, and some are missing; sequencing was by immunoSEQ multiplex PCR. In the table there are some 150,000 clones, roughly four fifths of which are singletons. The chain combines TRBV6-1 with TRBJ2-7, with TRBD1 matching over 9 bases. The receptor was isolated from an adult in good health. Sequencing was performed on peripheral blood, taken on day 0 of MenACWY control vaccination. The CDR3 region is CASSDRQGGHEQYF. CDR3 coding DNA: TGTGCCAGCAGTGACCGACAGGGGGGACACGAGCAGTACTTC.